This TCR beta chain was observed in a study of T cells in Graves' hyperthyroidism and ophthalmopathy. Amplified TCR beta CDR3 regions came from RNA transcripts. The HTBI primer set served for first-round RT-PCR of the TCR CDR3. Via MiXCR, TCRdb re-called the multiplex PCR reads, giving one row per CDR3 protein. The sample holds 700,000 or so distinct CDR3 sequences, around 15% seen once. V trimming: 0 bases; J trimming: 2 bases; junction bases outside the gene matches: 7. The CDR3 totals 16 residues. Germline V lookup: CDR1 DFQATT, CDR2 SNEGSKA (reference sequence). Sequences were obtained from blood. This chain connects TRBV20-1 to TRBJ2-5, with 9 bases lining up with TRBD2. The TCR originated in a woman in her fifties or sixties with Graves' ophthalmopathy. The CDR3 DNA sequence: TGCAGTGCTAGAGATTTGGCTAGCGGGGCTCAAGAGACCCAGTACTTC. Translated, it gives CSARDLASGAQETQYF.